The rows below give T cell receptor beta chains drawn from one sample of a study of OX40 agonist ivuxolimab in advanced cancers. TCRdb keeps only in-frame clones here, not all; method: immunoSEQ multiplex PCR. Among approximately 89,000 clones, about nine tenths were seen once, and the ten largest hold 0.6% to 0.8%. The input for sequencing was CD4+ or CD8+ T cells sorted from blood, taken in a trial of the OX40 agonist ivuxolimab. The receptors derive from an adult with an advanced solid tumor such as melanoma, head and neck, liver or kidney cancer. CDR3s include the opening cysteine and the closing phenylalanine or tryptophan.

>TRBV6-6|TRBJ2-3
CASTPGGKGTDTQYF
>TRBV7-2|TRBJ2-7
CASSLDPPYEQYF
>TRBV11-2|TRBJ2-7
CASSWTTGDYEQYF
>TRBV19|TRBJ2-2
CASRVTGELFF
>TRBV19|TRBJ2-1
CASSIWLATRDNEQFF
>TRBV7-3|TRBJ2-2
CASSQGLRLTGELFF
>TRBV28|TRBJ2-4
CASSRGSRDGYF
>TRBV28|TRBJ2-5
CASSASGTGRETQYF
>TRBV6-5|TRBJ2-1
CASNAGSPPYNEQFF
>TRBV19|TRBJ2-2
CASSPGTGTLFF
>TRBV7-2|TRBJ2-7
CASSLASGTDSYEQYF
>TRBV9|TRBJ2-7
CASSSWTGSEQYF
>TRBV5-1|TRBJ1-4
CASSYQGDEKLFF
>TRBV5-4|TRBJ2-7
CASSPGGTSYEQYF
>TRBV7-2|TRBJ2-1
CASSQDTQGQFF
>TRBV19|TRBJ2-5
CASSKGGLAETQYF
>TRBV6-1|TRBJ1-5
CAGGLESNQPQHF
>TRBV18|TRBJ1-4
CASSQSPRGGTNEKLFF
>TRBV19|TRBJ2-3
CASSIGGGRVTDTQYF
>TRBV19|TRBJ2-7
CASSIGPGTTSGRLYEQYF
>TRBV27|TRBJ2-7
CASSSTPTSASYEQYF
>TRBV30|TRBJ2-5
CAWSILAGGRQTQYF
>TRBV19|TRBJ2-7
CASSDRQGRSSYEQYF
>TRBV7-2|TRBJ1-4
CASSLAGHLDRFF
>TRBV29-1|TRBJ2-3
CSVEHTGQAATDTQYF
>TRBV5-1|TRBJ2-2
CASSLGQYTGELFF
>TRBV29-1|TRBJ1-2
CSVDQGHGYTF
>TRBV28|TRBJ1-4
CASSLFSSYLEGSEKLFF
>TRBV4-1|TRBJ2-3
CASSLTSGGAGGTDTQYF
>TRBV6-1|TRBJ2-1
CASSEEVRNYNEQFF
>TRBV28|TRBJ2-2
CATILTNTGELFF
>TRBV6-5|TRBJ2-5
CASRGNQETQYF
>TRBV7-2|TRBJ2-2
CASSGGGAGTGELFF
>TRBV28|TRBJ1-4
CASRGPSNEKLFF
>TRBV19|TRBJ1-1
CASPHQGRMNTEAFF
>TRBV29-1|TRBJ2-1
CSVERLTNEQFF
>TRBV19|TRBJ2-3
CASSIDYGLAGGTDTQYF
>TRBV29-1|TRBJ2-7
CSARDNTYEQYF
>TRBV15|TRBJ2-5
CATSRADRGIQETQYF
>TRBV7-3|TRBJ1-2
CASSLIAGTRGYTF
>TRBV28|TRBJ1-1
CASSSGQGQGEAFF
>TRBV20-1|TRBJ1-1
CSASHSEAFF
>TRBV5-5|TRBJ2-7
CASSLAPGPNEQYF
>TRBV9|TRBJ2-5
CASSVRTGETQYF
>TRBV20-1|TRBJ1-1
CSANRLTEAFF
>TRBV7-2|TRBJ2-7
CASSSQGTDPYEQYF
>TRBV6-5|TRBJ2-7
CASSTVPGYEQYF
>TRBV4-3|TRBJ2-3
CASSQGPGPQATDTQYF
>TRBV18|TRBJ2-1
CASSPFWGDEQFF
>TRBV6-5|TRBJ2-5
CASSSTGLTRGETQYF
>TRBV29-1|TRBJ2-3
CSAASGTGTDTQYF
>TRBV27|TRBJ2-2
CASSPDRAAGELFF
>TRBV5-1|TRBJ2-3
CASSPSGRNPTDTQYF
>TRBV5-4|TRBJ2-2
CASSLGLAGVTGELFF
>TRBV2|TRBJ2-5
CASTGTGEETQYF